The present T cell receptor (beta chain) was sequenced within a study of prognosis after radiotherapy for stage I lung cancer. Overall study: Tumors proved to be squamous cell carcinoma in 6 to 8 patients and represented adenocarcinoma in around 12. Study-wide findings and caveats: Patients who developed distant metastases had lower Shannon entropy after stereotactic body radiation therapy. Unique TCR clone counts dropped after stereotactic body radiation therapy, from a median of 10,088 to 6,861. Tumor specificity of expanded TCR clones went undetermined.

Two-round multiplex PCR on genomic DNA was the method by which TCR beta CDR3 was amplified. Specific primers for each TRBV and TRBJ gene were what first-round PCR used. TCRdb itself ran the multiplex PCR reads through MiXCR, one entry per CDR3 protein. The table records approximately 20,000 distinct CDR3 sequences, about 26% of them present only once. In regard to this clonotype: Its cognate antigen is unknown.

The CDR3 spans 14 residues. Germline assignment: CDR1 MGHRA and CDR2 YSYEKL. V dropped 3 bases and J dropped 4; count of bases not matched to a gene: 4. Material: PBMCs, obtained before or after stereotactic body radiation therapy (not recorded which). The clonotype was recovered from a donor over 45 with non-small cell lung cancer. This chain joins TRBV4-1 and TRBJ2-7, with TRBD2 identical over 9 bases. CDR3: CASSQTSGPYEQYF. The CDR3 bases are TGCGCCAGCAGCCAGACTAGCGGACCTTACGAGCAGTACTTC.